This T cell receptor (beta chain) stems from a study of response to subunit inactivated influenza vaccine. Notes on the study in general: The authors suggested that few new T cells are recruited per seasonal influenza vaccination.

TCRdb ran MiXCR on the RT-PCR reads and lists one entry per CDR3 protein. The table shows roughly 650,000 distinct CDR3 sequences, with approximately 14% occurring only once. The ends were cut back, 2 bases at V and 1 base at J, with 8 bases in the middle. The CDR3 has 14 amino acids. Germline CDR1 and CDR2: MNHEY and SVGAGI. This clonotype was observed a handful of times. Its antigen remains unidentified. The chain carries TRBV6-5 and TRBJ1-2; D is unresolved. The sequence was collected from a man aged 50-60 years who received an inactivated influenza vaccine. The sequences come from PBMCs from blood, collected roughly 12 days after vaccination. As DNA, the CDR3 is TGTGCCAGCAGTTACAACGGGGTTAACTATGGCTACACCTTC. Translating gives CASSYNGVNYGYTF.